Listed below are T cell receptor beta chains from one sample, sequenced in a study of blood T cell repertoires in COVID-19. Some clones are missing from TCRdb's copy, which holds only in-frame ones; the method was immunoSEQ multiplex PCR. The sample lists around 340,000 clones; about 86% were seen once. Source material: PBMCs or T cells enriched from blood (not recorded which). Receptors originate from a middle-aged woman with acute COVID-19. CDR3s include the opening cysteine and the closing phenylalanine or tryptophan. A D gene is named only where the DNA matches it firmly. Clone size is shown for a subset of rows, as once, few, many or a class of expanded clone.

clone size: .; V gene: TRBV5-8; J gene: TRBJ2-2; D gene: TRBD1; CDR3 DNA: TGTGCCAGCAGCCCCCGACAGGGAAGACTGTTTTTT; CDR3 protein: CASSPRQGRLFF
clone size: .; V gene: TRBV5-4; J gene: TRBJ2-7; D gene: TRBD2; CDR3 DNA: TGTGCCAGCACAGCGGGAGCGGAGGACGAGCAGTACTTC; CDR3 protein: CASTAGAEDEQYF
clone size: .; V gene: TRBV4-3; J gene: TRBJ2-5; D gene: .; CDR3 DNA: TGCGCCAGCAGCCAAGAGTATAGGTCTAGGTGGTTGGAGACCCAGTACTTC; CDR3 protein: CASSQEYRSRWLETQYF
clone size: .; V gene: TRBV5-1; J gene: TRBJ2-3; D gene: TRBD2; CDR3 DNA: TGCGCCAGCAAGTTGAGCGGGGGGGCTAGCACAGATACGCAGTATTTT; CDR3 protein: CASKLSGGASTDTQYF
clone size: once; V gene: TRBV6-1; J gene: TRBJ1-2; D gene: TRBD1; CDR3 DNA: TGTGCCAGCAGTGAAGTGCAGGGGGTCGGTGGCTACACCTTC; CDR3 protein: CASSEVQGVGGYTF
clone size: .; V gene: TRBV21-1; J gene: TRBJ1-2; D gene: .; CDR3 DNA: TGTGCCAGCAGCAAAGGTAAACCCAAGACAGCACAGTCTTTAGGCTATGGCTACACCTTC; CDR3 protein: CASSKGKPKTAQSLGYGYTF
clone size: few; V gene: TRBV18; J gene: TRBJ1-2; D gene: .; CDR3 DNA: TGTGCCAGCTCACCCGTTCAGGGTATAGTCAACTATGGCTACACCTTC; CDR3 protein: CASSPVQGIVNYGYTF
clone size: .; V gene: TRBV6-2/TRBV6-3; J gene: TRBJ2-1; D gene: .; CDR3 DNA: TGTGCCAGCAGTTACCCCGTACATACGATCGATGAGCAGTTCTTC; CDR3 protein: CASSYPVHTIDEQFF
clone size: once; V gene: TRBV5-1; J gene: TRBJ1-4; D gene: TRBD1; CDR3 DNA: TGCGCCAGCAGCCTCCGACCCAGGGGGGTTAGTACTAATGAAAAACTGTTTTTT; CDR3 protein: CASSLRPRGVSTNEKLFF
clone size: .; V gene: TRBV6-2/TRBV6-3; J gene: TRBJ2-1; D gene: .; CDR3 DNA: TGTGCCAGCAGTCACGGGTCCTTGGGGCAGTTCTTC; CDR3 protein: CASSHGSLGQFF
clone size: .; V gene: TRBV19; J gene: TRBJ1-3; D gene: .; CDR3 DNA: TGTGCCAGTAGTATCTATCGCAGGGACTCTGGAAACACCATATATTTT; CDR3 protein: CASSIYRRDSGNTIYF
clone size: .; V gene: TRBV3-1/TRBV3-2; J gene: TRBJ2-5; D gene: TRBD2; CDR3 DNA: TGTGCCAGCAGCCAAGCTGGCGGGGGGGTCGAGACCCAGTACTTC; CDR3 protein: CASSQAGGGVETQYF
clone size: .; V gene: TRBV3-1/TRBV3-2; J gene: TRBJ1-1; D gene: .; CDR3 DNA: TGTGCCAGCAGCCAAGAGGCTTTTATGAACACTGAAGCTTTCTTT; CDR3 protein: CASSQEAFMNTEAFF
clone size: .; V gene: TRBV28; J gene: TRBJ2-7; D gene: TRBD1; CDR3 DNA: TGTGCCAGCAGTTTATGGACCGGGACAGCTACTCTCTACGAGCAGTACTTC; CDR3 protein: CASSLWTGTATLYEQYF
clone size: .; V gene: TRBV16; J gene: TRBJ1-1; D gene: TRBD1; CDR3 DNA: TGTGCCAGCAGCGCTACAGGGGACACTGAAGCTTTCTTT; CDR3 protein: CASSATGDTEAFF
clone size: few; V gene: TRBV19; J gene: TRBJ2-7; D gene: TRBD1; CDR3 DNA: TGTGCCAGTAGTATGGGCGGGACAGGGTCCTACGAGCAGTACTTC; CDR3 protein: CASSMGGTGSYEQYF
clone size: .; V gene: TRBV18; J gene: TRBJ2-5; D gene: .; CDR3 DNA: TGTGCCAGCTCCCCGAACTCCGAGACCCAGTACTTC; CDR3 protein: CASSPNSETQYF
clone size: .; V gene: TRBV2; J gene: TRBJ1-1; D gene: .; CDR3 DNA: TGTGCCAGCCTCGCCGGGGGGACCATGAACACTGAAGCTTTCTTT; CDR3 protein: CASLAGGTMNTEAFF
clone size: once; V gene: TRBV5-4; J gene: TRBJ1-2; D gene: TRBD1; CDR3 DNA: TGTGCCAGCAGCCGCTTCGGGACAGGGATGAATCCCAATGGCTACACCTTC; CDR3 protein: CASSRFGTGMNPNGYTF
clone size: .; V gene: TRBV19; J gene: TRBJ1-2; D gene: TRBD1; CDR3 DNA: TGTGCCAGTACCACCGCGGGACAGGGCTTGTCTGGCTACACCTTC; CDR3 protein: CASTTAGQGLSGYTF
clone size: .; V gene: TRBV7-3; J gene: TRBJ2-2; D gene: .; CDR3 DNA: TGTGCCAGCAGCCCCCGAGGGGGTAGGGCCGGGGAGCTGTTTTTT; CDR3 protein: CASSPRGGRAGELFF
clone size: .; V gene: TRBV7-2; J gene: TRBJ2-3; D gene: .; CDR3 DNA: TGTGCCAGCAGCTTACAAGCCCGCACCACAGATACGCAGTATTTT; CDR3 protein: CASSLQARTTDTQYF
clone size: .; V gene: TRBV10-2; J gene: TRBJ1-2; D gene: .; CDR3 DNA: TGCGCCAGCAGTGAGCGGGAGGGGAATATACGAGGCTACACCTTC; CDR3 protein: CASSEREGNIRGYTF
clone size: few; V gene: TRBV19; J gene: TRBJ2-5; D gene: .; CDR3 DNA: TGTGCCAGTAGTATGCGCCGGCAAGAGACCCAGTACTTC; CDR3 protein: CASSMRRQETQYF
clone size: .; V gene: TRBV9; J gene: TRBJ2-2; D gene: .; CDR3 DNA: TGTGCCAGCAGCGTAGCAGTGGACACCGGGGAGCTGTTTTTT; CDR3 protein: CASSVAVDTGELFF
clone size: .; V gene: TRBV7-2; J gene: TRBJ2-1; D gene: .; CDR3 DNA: TGTGCCAGCAACCTGCAAAGGGGTGGGGCCTACAATGAGCAGTTCTTC; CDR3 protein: CASNLQRGGAYNEQFF
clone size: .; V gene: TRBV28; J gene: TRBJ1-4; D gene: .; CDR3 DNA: TGTGCCAGCAGTTCCAGGACAGCTCATAATGAAAAACTGTTTTTT; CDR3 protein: CASSSRTAHNEKLFF
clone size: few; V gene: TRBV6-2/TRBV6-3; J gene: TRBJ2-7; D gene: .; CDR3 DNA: TGTGCCAGCAGTTCATCCAGGGGCACCTACGAGCAGTACTTC; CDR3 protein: CASSSSRGTYEQYF
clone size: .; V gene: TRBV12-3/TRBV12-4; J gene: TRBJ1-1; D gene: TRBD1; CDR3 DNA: TGTGCCAGCAGTGGACAGGTAAACACTGAAGCTTTCTTT; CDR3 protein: CASSGQVNTEAFF
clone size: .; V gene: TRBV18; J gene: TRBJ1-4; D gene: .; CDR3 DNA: TGTGCCAGCTCACCAAGTCCGCGGGGCGGTGAAAAACTGTTTTTT; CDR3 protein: CASSPSPRGGEKLFF
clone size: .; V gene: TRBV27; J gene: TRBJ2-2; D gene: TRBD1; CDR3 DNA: TGTGCCAGCAGTTTCTTAGTGACAGGGGTCACCGGGGAGCTGTTTTTT; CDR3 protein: CASSFLVTGVTGELFF